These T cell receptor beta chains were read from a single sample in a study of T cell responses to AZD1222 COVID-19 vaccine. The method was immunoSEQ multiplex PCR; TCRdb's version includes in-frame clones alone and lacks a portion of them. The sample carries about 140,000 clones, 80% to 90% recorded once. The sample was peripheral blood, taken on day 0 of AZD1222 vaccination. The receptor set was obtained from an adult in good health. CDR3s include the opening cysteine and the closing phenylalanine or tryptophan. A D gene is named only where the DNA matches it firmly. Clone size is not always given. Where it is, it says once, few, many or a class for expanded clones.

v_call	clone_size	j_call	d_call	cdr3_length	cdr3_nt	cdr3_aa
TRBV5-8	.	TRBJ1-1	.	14	TGTGCCAGCAGCCCAGGACTCAAGAACACTGAAGCTTTCTTT	CASSPGLKNTEAFF
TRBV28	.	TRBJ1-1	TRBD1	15	TGTGCCAGCAGTTTATGGGCAGGGGGCGAAACTGAAGCTTTCTTT	CASSLWAGGETEAFF
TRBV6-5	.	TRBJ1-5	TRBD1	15	TGTGCCAGCAGCCCAGACAGGGCGAAGAATCAGCCCCAGCATTTT	CASSPDRAKNQPQHF
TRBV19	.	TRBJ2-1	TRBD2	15	TGTGCCAGTAGTCCGTGGCCCGTACTAGCGGGGAAAGGATTCTTC	CASSPWPVLAGKGFF
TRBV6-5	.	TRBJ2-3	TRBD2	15	TGTGCCAGTCACACCGGGACTAGCGGTACAGATACGCAGTATTTT	CASHTGTSGTDTQYF
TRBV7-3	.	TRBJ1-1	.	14	TGTGCCAGCAGTTATGACAGCCTGAACACTGAAGCTTTCTTT	CASSYDSLNTEAFF
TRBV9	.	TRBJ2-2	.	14	TGTGCCAGCAGCGCAAGGAGGGAAGCCGGGGAGCTGTTTTTT	CASSARREAGELFF
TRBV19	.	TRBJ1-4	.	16	TGTGCCAGTAGTATTCAACCCCCGGGGACTAATGAAAAACTGTTTTTT	CASSIQPPGTNEKLFF
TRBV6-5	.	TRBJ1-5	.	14	TGTGCCAGCAGTTATCGGGAGGGGAGTCAGCCCCAGCATTTT	CASSYREGSQPQHF
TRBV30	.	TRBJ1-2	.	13	TGTGCCTGGAGCAGCCAGGGGCTCTATGGCTACACCTTC	CAWSSQGLYGYTF
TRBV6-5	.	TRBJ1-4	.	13	TGTGCCAGCAGTTGGCAGTTTAATGAAAAACTGTTTTTT	CASSWQFNEKLFF
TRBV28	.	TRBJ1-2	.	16	TGTGCCAGCAGTTTCGGGATGATCTCGGATCTCTATGGCTACACCTTC	CASSFGMISDLYGYTF
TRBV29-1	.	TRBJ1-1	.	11	TGCAGCGTTGGCCGGGACACTGAAGCTTTCTTT	CSVGRDTEAFF
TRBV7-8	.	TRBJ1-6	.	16	TGTGCCAGCAGTCCCACCCAGGGTCAAGGTTATTCACCCCTCCACTTT	CASSPTQGQGYSPLHF
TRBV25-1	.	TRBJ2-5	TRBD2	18	TGTGCCAGCAGTGAACCCCCCTTGACTAGCGGAGTCCAAGAGACCCAGTACTTC	CASSEPPLTSGVQETQYF
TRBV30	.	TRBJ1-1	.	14	TGTGCCTGGAGCAAGACGGCCTTGAACACTGAAGCTTTCTTT	CAWSKTALNTEAFF
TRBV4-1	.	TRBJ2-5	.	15	TGCGCCAGCAGCCGAGGCCCCGAGCGTCGAGAGACCCAGTACTTC	CASSRGPERRETQYF
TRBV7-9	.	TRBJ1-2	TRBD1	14	TGTGCCAGCCGCAGGGACAGGGGAGGGGATGGCTACACCTTC	CASRRDRGGDGYTF
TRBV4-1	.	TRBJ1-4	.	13	TGCGCCAGCAGCGAATGGGGGGGAGAAAAACTGTTTTTT	CASSEWGGEKLFF
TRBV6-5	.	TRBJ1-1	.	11	TGTGCCAGCAAGAGGAACACTGAAGCTTTCTTT	CASKRNTEAFF
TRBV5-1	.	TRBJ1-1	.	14	TGCGCCAGCAGCTTGTCGGGGGGCTACACTGAAGCTTTCTTT	CASSLSGGYTEAFF
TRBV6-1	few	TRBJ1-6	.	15	TGTGCCAGCAGTGAAAGGACGTTGGTGGGGTCACCCCTCCACTTT	CASSERTLVGSPLHF
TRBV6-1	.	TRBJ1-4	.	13	TGTGCCAGCAGTGAAGGGTCAGCTGAAAAACTGTTTTTT	CASSEGSAEKLFF
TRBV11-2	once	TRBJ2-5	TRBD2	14	TGTGCCAGCAGCTTTCTAGCGGACGGGGAGACCCAGTACTTC	CASSFLADGETQYF
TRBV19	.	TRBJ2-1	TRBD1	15	TGTGCCAGTAGTATGAGAGCAGGGGGTTACAATGAGCAGTTCTTC	CASSMRAGGYNEQFF
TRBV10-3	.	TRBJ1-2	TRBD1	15	TGTGCCATCAGGACCGGGACAGGGGGCCTCTATGGCTACACCTTC	CAIRTGTGGLYGYTF
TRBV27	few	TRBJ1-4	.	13	TGTGCCAGCAGTTTAAGACAGAATGAAAAACTGTTTTTT	CASSLRQNEKLFF
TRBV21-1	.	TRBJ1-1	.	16	TGTGCCAGCAGCAAAGCGCTGTTACGGTTGAACACTGAAGCTTTCTTT	CASSKALLRLNTEAFF
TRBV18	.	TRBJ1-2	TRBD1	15	TGTGCCAGCACCCGACAGGGTTTGGTTGACTATGGCTACACCTTC	CASTRQGLVDYGYTF
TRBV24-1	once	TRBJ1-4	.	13	TGTGCCACAAGTGGGCAGGGGACTGAAAAACTGTTTTTT	CATSGQGTEKLFF
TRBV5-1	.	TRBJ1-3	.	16	TGCGCCAGCAGCGAGGAGACAGGAATCTCTGGAAACACCATATATTTT	CASSEETGISGNTIYF
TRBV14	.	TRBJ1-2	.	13	TGTGCCAGCAGCGCGGTGGCGGGTATCGGCTACACCTTC	CASSAVAGIGYTF
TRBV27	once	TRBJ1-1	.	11	TGTGCAACCCGACGGAACACTGAAGCTTTCTTT	CATRRNTEAFF
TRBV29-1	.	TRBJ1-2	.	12	TGCAGCGCAGAGACGGCTTCCTATGGCTACACCTTC	CSAETASYGYTF
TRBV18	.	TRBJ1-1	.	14	TGTGCCAGCTCACCACAGGCAGGGCTAGAAGGAGCTTTCTTT	CASSPQAGLEGAFF
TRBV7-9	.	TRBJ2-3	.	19	TGTGCCAGCAGCTCCTATAGGGGCAGAAAGTACACTAGCACAGATACGCAGTATTTT	CASSSYRGRKYTSTDTQYF
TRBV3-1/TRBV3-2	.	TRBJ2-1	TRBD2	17	TGTGCCAGCAGCCGGAACTGGCTAGCGGGAGCTCAGAATGAGCAGTTCTTC	CASSRNWLAGAQNEQFF
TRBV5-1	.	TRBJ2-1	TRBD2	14	TGCGCCACCCGGCGCGGCGGGGGTGACAATGAGCAGTTCTTC	CATRRGGGDNEQFF
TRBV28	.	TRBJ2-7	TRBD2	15	TGTGCCAGCAGGTCTCCGACTAGCGGGAGCCACGAGCAGTACTTC	CASRSPTSGSHEQYF
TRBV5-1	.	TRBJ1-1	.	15	TGCGCCAGCAGCTTGAGAGGGGCTTTGAACACTGAAGCTTTCTTT	CASSLRGALNTEAFF
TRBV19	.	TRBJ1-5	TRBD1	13	TGTGCCAGTAGAAGGGGGCTACGTCAGCCCCAGCATTTT	CASRRGLRQPQHF
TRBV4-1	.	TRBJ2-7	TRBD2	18	TGCGCCAGCAGCCTTTCCCGGGGACTAGCAGTCTTGGTGGGCGAGCAGTACTTC	CASSLSRGLAVLVGEQYF
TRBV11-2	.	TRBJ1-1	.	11	TGTGCCAGCAGCTTAGGAGGGGAAGCTTTCTTT	CASSLGGEAFF
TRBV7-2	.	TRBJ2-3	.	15	TGTGCCAGCAGCTTAGAGGGCGTGGGCACAGATACGCAGTATTTT	CASSLEGVGTDTQYF